This is a list of T cell receptor beta chains from one sample in a study of radiotherapy plus CTLA-4 blockade in lung cancer. Using immunoSEQ multiplex PCR, the repertoire was profiled, and TCRdb retains in-frame clones only, with some absent. The sample holds about 73,000 clones; roughly 84% are singletons and the top ten take over 35%. Sequencing was performed on peripheral blood, taken from a patient treated with radiotherapy plus ipilimumab. Receptor source: a human donor with non-small cell lung cancer that progressed on radiotherapy plus ipilimumab. CDR3s include the opening cysteine and the closing phenylalanine or tryptophan. D genes are given only for firm matches. Clone size appears in some rows only: once, few, many, or a class for an expanded clone.

TRBJ2-3 - - TRBV7-6 CASSPTGRGEHTDTQYF TGTGCCAGCAGCCCAACAGGCAGGGGGGAGCACACAGATACGCAGTATTTT
TRBJ2-5 - - TRBV30 CACRDSKETQYF TGTGCCTGCCGGGACTCTAAAGAGACCCAGTACTTC
TRBJ2-4 - TRBD2 TRBV28 CASRAGTSSIQYF TGTGCCAGCAGAGCCGGGACTAGTTCCATTCAGTACTTC
TRBJ1-2 - TRBD1 TRBV15 CATSNPPSVDRDYGYTF TGTGCCACCAGCAACCCACCCTCGGTGGACAGGGATTATGGCTACACCTTC
TRBJ2-7 - TRBD1 TRBV2 CASRPQGSYEQYF TGTGCCAGCAGACCACAGGGGTCCTACGAGCAGTACTTC
TRBJ2-7 - - TRBV10-3 CAIRGRRNYEQYF TGTGCCATCAGGGGCAGGCGGAACTACGAGCAGTACTTC
TRBJ2-7 - - TRBV7-9 CASSERQVPYEQYF TGTGCCAGCAGCGAAAGACAGGTACCCTACGAGCAGTACTTC
TRBJ2-3 - - TRBV27 CASSRTDLGDTQYF TGTGCCAGCAGTAGGACAGATCTGGGTGATACGCAGTATTTT
TRBJ1-1 once - TRBV27 CASTSRVGRDTEAFF TGTGCCAGCACCAGCCGGGTGGGTAGGGACACTGAAGCTTTCTTT
TRBJ2-1 few TRBD2 TRBV7-6 CASSLDWLGTSGLSYNEQFF TGTGCCAGCAGCTTAGATTGGCTGGGGACTAGCGGGTTATCCTACAATGAGCAGTTCTTC
TRBJ1-3 - - TRBV5-1 CASSLSGGAGNTIYF TGCGCCAGCAGCTTGTCGGGGGGAGCTGGAAACACCATATATTTT
TRBJ2-7 few - TRBV6-6 CASSSSGTQSYEQYF TGTGCCAGCAGTTCGTCGGGGACCCAATCCTACGAGCAGTACTTC
TRBJ2-7 - TRBD1 TRBV4-1 CASSQVKTGFAYEQYF TGCGCCAGCAGCCAAGTGAAGACAGGGTTTGCCTACGAGCAGTACTTC
TRBJ2-1 - - TRBV27 CASSFQGEGNEQFF TGTGCCAGCAGTTTCCAGGGAGAGGGCAATGAGCAGTTCTTC
TRBJ1-1 - TRBD1 TRBV6-5 CASSHKQGAGREAFF TGTGCCAGCAGTCATAAACAGGGGGCAGGTAGAGAAGCTTTCTTT
TRBJ1-1 - - TRBV13 CASSLTKNTEAFF TGTGCCAGCAGCTTAACTAAGAACACTGAAGCTTTCTTT
TRBJ2-3 - TRBD1 TRBV5-6 CASSSDRGGDTQYF TGTGCCAGCAGCTCGGACAGGGGTGGAGATACGCAGTATTTT
TRBJ1-5 - TRBD1 TRBV28 CASSSDRAANQPQHF TGTGCCAGCAGCTCCGACAGGGCGGCCAATCAGCCCCAGCATTTT
TRBJ1-4 - TRBD1 TRBV27 CARPLSTGGYEKLFF TGTGCCAGACCCCTATCGACAGGGGGGTATGAAAAACTGTTTTTT
TRBJ1-5 once - TRBV6-5 CASSYSFGLGQPQHF TGTGCCAGCAGTTACTCGTTCGGGTTGGGTCAGCCCCAGCATTTT
TRBJ2-1 - TRBD2 TRBV6-5 CASAGAGNEQFF TGTGCCAGTGCGGGAGCGGGGAATGAGCAGTTCTTC
TRBJ2-1 once TRBD2 TRBV2 CASSEELAGAGEQFF TGTGCCAGCAGTGAGGAACTAGCGGGAGCGGGTGAGCAGTTCTTC
TRBJ2-1 - - TRBV28 CASSFHRERGQFF TGTGCCAGCAGTTTCCACAGGGAAAGGGGACAGTTCTTC
TRBJ2-5 few TRBD2 TRBV9 CASSVALAGGLVYF TGTGCCAGCAGCGTAGCCCTAGCGGGAGGGCTCGTTTACTTC
TRBJ2-5 - - TRBV7-2 CASSLAHRAETQYF TGTGCCAGCAGCTTAGCACACAGGGCGGAGACCCAGTACTTC
TRBJ2-3 - TRBD1 TRBV2 CASDRVGTDTQYF TGTGCCAGCGACAGGGTGGGCACAGATACGCAGTATTTT
TRBJ2-2 - TRBD1 TRBV5-1 CASSAKTGTGELFF TGCGCCAGCAGCGCAAAGACAGGGACCGGGGAGCTGTTTTTT
TRBJ2-4 - - TRBV5-4 CASRSPGQNIQYF TGTGCCAGCAGATCTCCGGGGCAAAACATTCAGTACTTC
TRBJ2-7 - - TRBV6-5 CASGRKYEQYF TGTGCCAGCGGGAGGAAATACGAGCAGTACTTC
TRBJ2-7 - - TRBV9 CASSVDGSYEQYF TGTGCCAGCAGCGTTGACGGCTCCTACGAGCAGTACTTC
TRBJ2-1 - - TRBV18 CASSPSRSNEQFF TGTGCCAGCTCACCGAGTAGGAGCAATGAGCAGTTCTTC
TRBJ1-2 - - TRBV19 CASSKPGLFNYGYTF TGTGCCAGTAGCAAACCGGGACTTTTTAACTATGGCTACACCTTC
TRBJ1-1 - - TRBV7-9 CASTLVAEAFF TGTGCCAGCACCCTAGTAGCTGAAGCTTTCTTT
TRBJ2-1 once - TRBV4-2 CASSSFWGQGTEQFF TGTGCCAGCAGCTCGTTTTGGGGGCAGGGCACTGAGCAGTTCTTC
TRBJ1-3 - TRBD1 TRBV30 CAWSVQGLGNTIYF TGTGCCTGGAGTGTACAGGGGTTAGGAAACACCATATATTTT
TRBJ2-5 - TRBD1 TRBV11-2 CASSFRQGASETQYF TGTGCCAGCAGCTTCCGACAGGGGGCTAGTGAGACCCAGTACTTC
TRBJ2-7 - TRBD1 TRBV6-9 CASTPRPLPGQGRYEQYF TGTGCCAGCACCCCAAGACCCCTACCGGGACAGGGACGCTACGAGCAGTACTTC
TRBJ2-5 - - TRBV4-1 CASSQEEFSSAAMEETQYF TGCGCCAGCAGCCAAGAAGAATTCTCGTCCGCAGCGATGGAAGAGACCCAGTACTTC
TRBJ1-2 few TRBD1 TRBV7-3 CASSSTGDRYTF TGTGCCAGCAGCTCTACAGGGGATCGCTACACCTTC
TRBJ1-4 - - TRBV18 CASSPGFATNEKLFF TGTGCCAGCTCACCAGGTTTTGCAACTAATGAAAAACTGTTTTTT
TRBJ1-3 few TRBD1 TRBV5-4 CASSLGQGGGNTIYF TGTGCCAGCAGCTTGGGACAGGGGGGTGGAAACACCATATATTTT
TRBJ1-4 once - TRBV28 CASSPPPTRMGFNEKLFF TGTGCCAGCAGTCCACCCCCAACCAGGATGGGGTTTAATGAAAAACTGTTTTTT
TRBJ2-1 - TRBD2 TRBV7-8 CASSRDYRDNEQFF TGTGCCAGCAGCCGGGACTACCGAGACAATGAGCAGTTCTTC
TRBJ1-2 - TRBD1 TRBV9 CASSSRQGRYGYTF TGTGCCAGCAGCTCCCGACAGGGGAGGTATGGCTACACCTTC
TRBJ2-7 few TRBD2 TRBV9 CASSPTDSGRTEQYF TGTGCCAGCAGCCCTACTGATAGCGGGAGGACCGAGCAGTACTTC
TRBJ2-5 - - TRBV18 CASSPKGYGETQYF TGTGCCAGCTCACCAAAGGGCTACGGGGAGACCCAGTACTTC
TRBJ2-7 - - TRBV5-6 CASSQRQPPYEQYF TGTGCCAGCAGCCAAAGACAGCCGCCCTACGAGCAGTACTTC
TRBJ2-7 - - TRBV6-6 CASSPAGYEQYF TGTGCCAGCAGTCCTGCGGGCTACGAGCAGTACTTC
TRBJ1-1 - TRBD1 TRBV29-1 CSGTGTGLTTEAFF TGCAGCGGAACCGGGACAGGTTTGACCACTGAAGCTTTCTTT
TRBJ1-3 - - TRBV28 CASSPLDMTYSGNTIYF TGTGCCAGCAGCCCCCTGGACATGACTTACTCTGGAAACACCATATATTTT
TRBJ2-1 - TRBD2 TRBV19 CASSILADYNEQFF TGTGCCAGTAGTATCCTAGCGGATTACAATGAGCAGTTCTTC
TRBJ2-3 - TRBD2 TRBV5-4 CASSHVAGVTDTQYF TGTGCCAGCAGCCACGTAGCGGGAGTCACAGATACGCAGTATTTT
TRBJ1-2 few - TRBV6-5 CASSYSIQGDGYTF TGTGCCAGCAGTTACTCGATACAGGGCGATGGCTACACCTTC
TRBJ1-5 once TRBD1 TRBV2 CASGQGREQPQHF TGTGCCAGCGGACAGGGGAGAGAGCAGCCCCAGCATTTT